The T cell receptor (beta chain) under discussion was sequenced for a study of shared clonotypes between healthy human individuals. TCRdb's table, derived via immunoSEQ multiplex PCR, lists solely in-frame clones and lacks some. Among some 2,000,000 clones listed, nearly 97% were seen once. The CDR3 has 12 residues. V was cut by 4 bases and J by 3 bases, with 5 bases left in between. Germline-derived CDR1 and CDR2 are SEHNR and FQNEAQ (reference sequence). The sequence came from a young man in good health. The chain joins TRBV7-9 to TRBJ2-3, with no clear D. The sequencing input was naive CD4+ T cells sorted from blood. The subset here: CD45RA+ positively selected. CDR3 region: CASSYTTDTQYF. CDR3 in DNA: TGTGCCAGCAGCTATACAACAGATACGCAGTATTTT.